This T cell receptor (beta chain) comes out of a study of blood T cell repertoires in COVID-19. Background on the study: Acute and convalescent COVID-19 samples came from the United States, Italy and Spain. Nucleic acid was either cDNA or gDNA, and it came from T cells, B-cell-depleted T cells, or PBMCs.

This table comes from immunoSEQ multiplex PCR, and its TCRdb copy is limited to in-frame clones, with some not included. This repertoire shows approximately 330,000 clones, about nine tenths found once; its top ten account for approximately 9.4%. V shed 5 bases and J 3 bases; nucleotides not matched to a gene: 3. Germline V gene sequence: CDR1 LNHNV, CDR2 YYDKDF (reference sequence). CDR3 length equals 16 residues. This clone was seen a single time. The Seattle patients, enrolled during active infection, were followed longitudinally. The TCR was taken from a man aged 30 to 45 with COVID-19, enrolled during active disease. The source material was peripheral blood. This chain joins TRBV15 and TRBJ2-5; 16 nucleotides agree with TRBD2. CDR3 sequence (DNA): TGTGCCACCAGCGGGACTAGCGGGGGGGCCAAAGAGACCCAGTACTTC. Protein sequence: CATSGTSGGAKETQYF.